This T cell receptor (beta chain) was documented in a study of blood T cell repertoires in COVID-19 (dated by TCRdb to 2019 to 2021). Regarding the study in general: The collaborator samples originated in the United States, Italy and Spain and spanned the acute and convalescent phases of COVID-19. The material from the prospective study consisted of cDNA or gDNA derived from T cells, B-cell-depleted T cells, or PBMCs. Deeply sampled blood TCRbeta repertoires from subjects exposed to, actively infected with, or recovered from COVID-19 were included in the dataset. A freely available public database, intended as a resource for researchers studying the immune response to SARS-CoV-2, is where the repertoires were released. The samples were drawn from two sources: the first 160 participants of the ongoing ImmuneRACE study, and 1,000 to 1,500 subjects contributed by 6 global collaborators. A de-identified subject ID, COVID-19 status, age in years and sex were almost always included in the sample metadata. Where available, HLA class I and class II types were obtained from metadata supplied by the sample provider rather than from assay-based typing.

Participants in the prospective study were aged 18 to 89 years, lived in under 30 United States geographic areas, and enrolled through a virtual design. Cohort assignment in the prospective study relied on participant-reported clinical history from a screening survey and a study questionnaire. Mobile phlebotomists in the prospective study collected whole blood, serum and a nasopharyngeal or oropharyngeal swab from every participant. Additional blood draws and questionnaires over an approximately 2-month period could optionally be provided by prospective study participants. Before DNA extraction, prospective study blood samples were shipped either frozen or at room temperature. The investigation overall reported the following: The quantity of clinical and demographic metadata differed by source and by participant and was supplied without curation.

TCRbeta CDR3 regions were amplified from genomic DNA by means of the immunoSEQ Assay, a bias-controlled multiplex PCR. Per the authors' processing: The number of nucleated cells in each sample was estimated by amplification of reference gene primers within the assay. To quantify the absolute abundance of each unique TCRbeta CDR3 rearrangement, sequence reads were collapsed and filtered. For each sample, productive Simpson clonality was calculated as the square root of Simpson's diversity index over productive rearrangements. TCRdb re-hosts the immuneACCESS table, in-frame sequences only. Its copies lack some clones; in the studies checked, an unresolved V gene accounts for under half of them, and the cause for the rest is not known. That table is the source of V, J and clone size, and D and trimming were worked out from the DNA. The sample data list approximately 300,000 clones, and around 90% of these were observed just once. The ten largest clonotypes hold approximately 4.5% of the sample.

As encoded in the germline V gene, CDR1 is SGHTA while CDR2 is FQGNSA. Taken from cysteine to phenylalanine, the CDR3 has 14 residues. Solely the CDR3 DNA is kept, with 42 bases framed from the first base. V is clipped by 3 bases and J by 3 bases, and the sequence between their germline boundaries is 12 bases long. A remark on this clone: Its recognized antigen is unknown. Within one base of it there is no much larger clone, and no base qualities were kept.

The chain links TRBV7-2 with TRBJ2-7, with a tentative D gene TRBD2 over 6 matching bases. This TCR came from a young woman with acute COVID-19. The sample taken for sequencing was PBMCs or T cells enriched from blood (not recorded which). The CDR3 region reads CASSLGREGYEQYF. In nucleotides, the sequence is TGTGCCAGCAGCTTGGGGCGGGAAGGCTACGAGCAGTACTTC.